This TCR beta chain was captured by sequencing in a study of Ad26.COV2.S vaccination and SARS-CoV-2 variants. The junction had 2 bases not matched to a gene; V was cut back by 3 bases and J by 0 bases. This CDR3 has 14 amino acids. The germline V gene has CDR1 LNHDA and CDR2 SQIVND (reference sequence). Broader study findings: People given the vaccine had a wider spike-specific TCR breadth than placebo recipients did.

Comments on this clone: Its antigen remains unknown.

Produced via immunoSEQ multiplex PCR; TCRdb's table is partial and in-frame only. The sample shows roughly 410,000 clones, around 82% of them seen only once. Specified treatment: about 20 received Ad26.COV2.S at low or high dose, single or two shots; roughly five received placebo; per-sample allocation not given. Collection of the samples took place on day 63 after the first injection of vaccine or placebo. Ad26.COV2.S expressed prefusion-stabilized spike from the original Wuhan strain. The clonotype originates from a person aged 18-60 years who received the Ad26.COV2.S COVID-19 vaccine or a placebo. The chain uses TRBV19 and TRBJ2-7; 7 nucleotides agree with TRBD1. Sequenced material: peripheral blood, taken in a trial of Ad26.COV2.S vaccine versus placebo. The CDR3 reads CASSMTGSSYEQYF. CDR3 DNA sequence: TGTGCCAGTAGTATGACAGGGAGCTCCTACGAGCAGTACTTC.